The 25 T cell receptor beta chains below all came from one sample that was sequenced in a study of T cell responses to AZD1222 COVID-19 vaccine. Profiled with immunoSEQ multiplex PCR; TCRdb holds only in-frame clones, not every one. The data contain 130,000 to 150,000 clones, just under 95% of them singletons. The sequencing used peripheral blood, collected on day 0 of AZD1222 vaccination. The receptors here all came from an adult in good health.

This clone came up once. The rearrangement joins TRBV4-1 to TRBJ1-2; 8 bases agree with TRBD1. The CDR3 sequence is 15 residues long. Unmatched junction bases numbered 3, after V lost 0 bases and J lost 3 bases. Germline CDR1 reads MGHRA; CDR2 reads YSYEKL. Here the CDR3 DNA reads TGCGCCAGCAGCCAAGATTGGGGACAGGACTATGGCTACACCTTC. It encodes CASSQDWGQDYGYTF.

This chain uses TRBV5-1 with TRBJ2-7; 8 bases match TRBD1. Germline V CDR1 and CDR2: SGHRS, YFSETQ. The CDR3 extends over 12 amino acids. Trimming at V came to 6 bases and at J to 5 bases, leaving 4 bases not matched to a gene. CDR3 in DNA: TGCGCCAGCACGGACAGGGTTAACGAGCAGTACTTC. This codes for CASTDRVNEQYF.

The chain joins TRBV4-1 to TRBJ2-5; D is possibly TRBD2 (5 bases). CDR3 length: 18 amino acids. Germline V gene sequence: CDR1 MGHRA, CDR2 YSYEKL. The V and J ends lost 0 bases and 4 bases respectively, with 21 bases between them. CDR3 sequence reads: CASSQDVSRLFRGETQYF. The CDR3, as DNA: TGCGCCAGCAGCCAAGACGTGTCCAGACTATTCCGGGGAGAGACCCAGTACTTC.

The chain uses TRBV4-2 and TRBJ1-5; weak D call: TRBD1 (5 bases). V lost 0 bases, J lost 0 bases, and 21 bases lay in between. Germline CDR1 LGHNA, CDR2 YNFKEQ. CDR3 size: 20 residues. The chain's CDR3 is CASSQDIKGRWTPSNQPQHF. The CDR3 nucleotides are TGTGCCAGCAGCCAAGATATTAAGGGACGGTGGACCCCTAGCAATCAGCCCCAGCATTTT.

The chain links TRBV11-2 to TRBJ2-7; no reliable D call. The V end lost 6 bases, the J end lost 0 bases, and 21 bases lay between the germline ends. This CDR3 is built from 17 residues. Germline V gene lookup returns CDR1 SGHAT and CDR2 FQNNGV. CDR3 sequence: CASSSRSRGDYSYEQYF. As DNA, the CDR3 is TGTGCCAGCAGTTCTCGAAGCCGCGGCGATTACTCCTACGAGCAGTACTTC.

This clone was seen only a few times. The chain uses TRBV15 and TRBJ2-1; the D gene is possibly TRBD2 (5 bases). The CDR3 loop spans 16 amino acids. The ends were cut back, 0 bases at V and 1 base at J, with 10 bases in the middle. Germline-derived CDR1 and CDR2 are LNHNV and YYDKDF (reference sequence). CDR3 nucleotides: TGTGCCACCAGCAGAGAGCGGGCTCGTTCCTACAATGAGCAGTTCTTC. Protein: CATSRERARSYNEQFF.

The genes are TRBV23-1 and TRBJ2-3, with D uncertain. TRBV23-1 is placed among ORFs of uncertain function. V lost 1 base and J 1 base, leaving 12 bases between the germline ends. This CDR3 has 16 residues. This chain's CDR3 is CASSQWDGPRTDTQYF. The CDR3 DNA reads as TGCGCCAGCAGTCAATGGGATGGGCCTCGCACAGATACGCAGTATTTT.

The rearrangement links TRBV7-9 to TRBJ1-5; 7 bases fit TRBD1. Trimming removed 0 bases from V and 10 bases from J; junction bases left unmatched: 6. Germline V gives CDR1 SEHNR, CDR2 FQNEAQ (reference sequence). CDR3 length: 14 residues. The CDR3 DNA is TGTGCCAGCAGCTTAGCGGGACAGCTGTCACCCCAGCATTTT. Translation gives CASSLAGQLSPQHF.

The rearrangement uses TRBV11-2 and TRBJ1-6, with TRBD1 as a possible D gene (5 bases). The CDR3 consists of 15 residues. V was clipped by 3 bases and J by 7 bases, with 13 bases between them. From germline, CDR1 is SGHAT and CDR2 FQNNGV. The CDR3 reads CASSLAGTDNSPLHF. The CDR3, as DNA: TGTGCCAGCAGCTTGGCCGGGACGGACAATTCACCCCTCCACTTT.

This chain's CDR3 is CASSIGTSGGNEQFF. The CDR3, as DNA: TGTGCCAGCAGCATCGGGACTAGCGGGGGAAATGAGCAGTTCTTC. The chain carries TRBV7-6 and TRBJ2-1; the match to TRBD2 covers 14 bases. CDR1 and CDR2 (germline): SGHVS, FNYEAQ. V dropped 5 bases and J dropped 7; count of bases not matched to a gene: 4. The CDR3 covers 15 residues.

This chain's CDR3 is CASSPRLGTGSTDTQYF. DNA of the CDR3: TGTGCCAGCAGCCCTAGACTTGGGACAGGGAGCACAGATACGCAGTATTTT. The rearrangement links TRBV11-2 to TRBJ2-3; TRBD1 agrees at 9 bases. Trimming took 5 bases from V and 0 from J; bases not matched to a gene: 9. The CDR3 sequence is 17 residues long. CDR1 SGHAT and CDR2 FQNNGV come from the germline V gene. Full variable domain (remainder filled in from reference TRBV11-2 and TRBJ2-3): EAGVAQSPRYKIIEKRQSVAFWCNPISGHATLYWYQQILGQGPKLLIQFQNNGVVDDSQLPKDRFSAERLKGVDSTLKIQPAKLEDSAVYLCASSPRLGTGSTDTQYFGPGTRLTVL.

V usage is TRBV19 and J usage is TRBJ1-2, with D maybe TRBD1 (6 bases). The germline V gene encodes CDR1 LNHDA and CDR2 SQIVND (reference sequence). Trimming removed 5 bases from V and 8 bases from J, with 18 bases in between. This CDR3 comprises 14 residues. In nucleotides, the CDR3 is TGTGCCAGTAGTGACACCGGGACACCTATAGGCTACACCTTC. It translates to CASSDTGTPIGYTF.

This CDR3 reads CASRTGVNSYEQYF. For the CDR3, the DNA is TGTGCCAGCCGGACAGGGGTTAACTCCTACGAGCAGTACTTC. This chain uses TRBV25-1 with TRBJ2-7; TRBD1 agrees at 9 bases. This CDR3 contains 14 residues. V gave up 8 bases and J gave up 0 bases; unmatched junction bases: 5. Germline CDR1 and CDR2: MGHDK and SYGVNS.

This chain connects TRBV7-3 to TRBJ1-1; TRBD1 matches at 10 bases. V shed 5 bases, J shed 5 bases, and the junction held 2 bases outside the gene matches. Looked up from germline, CDR1 is SGHTA and CDR2 is FQGTGA. The CDR3 consists of 13 residues. The CDR3 DNA is TGTGCCAGCAGCATGGGACAGGGGACTGAAGCTTTCTTT. The encoded protein is CASSMGQGTEAFF.

The genes are TRBV5-1 and TRBJ2-5, with D tentatively TRBD2 (5 bases). The CDR3 sequence is 13 residues long. Germline V CDR1 and CDR2: SGHRS, YFSETQ. V was clipped by 1 base and J by 2 bases, with 6 bases between them. The CDR3 coding sequence is TGCGCCAGCAGCTTGCGGGGACAAGAGACCCAGTACTTC. Residues: CASSLRGQETQYF.

V is TRBV19 and J is TRBJ2-3, with 8 bases that match TRBD2. CDR3 length: 14 amino acids. Per the germline V gene, CDR1 is LNHDA and CDR2 is SQIVND (reference sequence). The V gene end was trimmed by 3 bases and the J gene end by 4 bases; junction bases not matched to a gene: 3. CDR3 DNA: TGTGCCAGTAGTATGAGCGGGGGCTCAGATACGCAGTATTTT. Translating it yields CASSMSGGSDTQYF.

This sequence joins TRBV19 and TRBJ2-7, with D perhaps given as TRBD1 or TRBD2 (5 bases each). Trimming cost V 5 bases and J 6 bases, with 14 bases left between them. This CDR3 region has 13 residues. Germline assignment: CDR1 LNHDA and CDR2 SQIVND (reference sequence). CDR3 sequence: CASSLPFGTEQYF. The CDR3 nucleotides read TGTGCCAGTAGTCTGCCATTTGGGACCGAGCAGTACTTC. The full variable domain, with the rest looked up from reference TRBV19 and TRBJ2-7, is DGGITQSPKYLFRKEGQNVTLSCEQNLNHDAMYWYRQDPGQGLRLIYYSQIVNDFQKGDIAEGYSVSREKKESFPLTVTSAQKNPTAFYLCASSLPFGTEQYFGPGTRLTVT.

This chain connects TRBV9 to TRBJ1-3; D not resolved. The germline CDR1 and CDR2 sequences are SGDLS and YYNGEE. The V end was cut by 0 bases, the J end by 0 bases, with 7 bases between. The CDR3 consists of 15 residues. CDR3 nucleotides: TGTGCCAGCAGCGTAGCGGCGGGCTCTGGAAACACCATATATTTT. This gives the protein CASSVAAGSGNTIYF.

This chain uses TRBV21-1 with TRBJ2-3; the table gives TRBD2 as D, unverified against the DNA. TRBV21-1 is a pseudogene locus. The CDR3 is 16 amino acids. As DNA, the CDR3 is TGTGCCAGCACATCGGGGACTAGCGGGAAATCAGATACGCAGTATTTT. Protein product: CASTSGTSGKSDTQYF.

CDR3 in amino acids: CASRQSVGDPGYEQYF. For the CDR3, the DNA is TGTGCCAGCAGGCAGTCCGTAGGGGACCCCGGCTACGAGCAGTACTTC. The chain joins TRBV27 to TRBJ2-7; possibly TRBD1 or TRBD2 for D (5 bases each). This CDR3 contains 16 residues. With 6 bases removed from V and 3 bases from J, the gap between germline ends came to 21 bases. CDR1 is MNHEY, CDR2 SMNVEV, per germline (reference sequence).

The chain links TRBV30 to TRBJ2-2; a weak D match, TRBD2 (6 bases). Germline assignment: CDR1 GTSNPN and CDR2 SVGIG (reference sequence). The CDR3 runs 15 residues. V lost 2 bases to trimming and J lost 3 bases, with 13 bases between them. This chain's CDR3 is CAWSKREFDTGELFF. CDR3 nucleotide sequence: TGTGCCTGGAGTAAACGGGAGTTCGACACCGGGGAGCTGTTTTTT.

The genes are TRBV2 and TRBJ1-5; weak D call: TRBD1 (5 bases). The CDR3 has 15 amino acids. Germline loops: CDR1 SNHLY, CDR2 FYNNEI. The V end was cut by 0 bases, the J end by 6 bases, with 12 bases between. The CDR3 reads CASSEAPQVVQPQHF. Written as DNA, the CDR3 is TGTGCCAGCAGTGAAGCGCCACAGGTTGTTCAGCCCCAGCATTTT. The variable domain in full, with the rest retrieved from reference TRBV2 and TRBJ1-5, is EPEVTQTPSHQVTQMGQEVILRCVPISNHLYFYWYRQILGQKVEFLVSFYNNEISEKSEIFDDQFSVERPDGSNFTLKIRSTKLEDSAMYFCASSEAPQVVQPQHFGDGTRLSIL.

Remarks on this clone: The DNA is left out, because the CDR3 cannot be placed on it with certainty; the CDR3 is given as TCRdb lists it. The J gene is TRBJ2-7, the V gene TRBV6-5; no check of the table's D call, TRBD2, against the DNA was made. Germline V lookup: CDR1 MNHEY, CDR2 SVGAGI. The CDR3 region is 16 residues in length, termini included. The CDR3: CASSSSRGSISYEQYF.

The chain uses TRBV6-1 and TRBJ1-2, with 7 bases aligning to TRBD1. The CDR3 is 13 amino acids. Germline CDR1 MNHNS, CDR2 SASEGT. The trim removed 2 bases at V and 4 bases at J, leaving 1 base unmatched. The CDR3 protein is CASSENRGYGYTF. The CDR3 bases are TGTGCCAGCAGTGAAAACAGGGGCTATGGCTACACCTTC.

The CDR3 loop reads CASSFLSTNEKLFF. The CDR3 DNA follows: TGCGCCAGCAGCTTTCTGTCAACTAATGAAAAACTGTTTTTT. The rearrangement uses TRBV5-1 and TRBJ1-4; the D is unclear. Looked up from germline, CDR1 is SGHRS and CDR2 is YFSETQ. The V end was cut by 2 bases, the J end by 0 bases, with 5 bases between. The length of the CDR3 is 14 residues.